These T cell receptor beta chains were read from a single sample in a study of blood T cell repertoires in COVID-19. Clones were sequenced by immunoSEQ multiplex PCR, and TCRdb holds only the in-frame ones, with some missing. The sample carries about 170,000 clones, around 85% recorded once. Sequencing was done on a sample of peripheral blood. Receptors were obtained from a woman over 75 with COVID-19, enrolled during active disease. Each CDR3 is given with its conserved first and last residue. The D gene is left open where the match is weak. Rows may omit the clone size; those that give it use once, few, many or a size class.

TRBJ2-7 NA TRBD1 TRBV3-1/TRBV3-2 TGTGCCAGCAGCCTATCCTCCTTGACAGGGGCATTTGAGCAGTACTTC CASSLSSLTGAFEQYF
TRBJ1-4 NA TRBD1 TRBV10-1 TGCGCCATCCTACCCCCGGGACAGGCTATATATTTTGCAACTAATGAAAAACTGTTTTTT CAILPPGQAIYFATNEKLFF
TRBJ1-6 NA NA TRBV25-1 TGTGCCAGCAGCACGGACAGCTATGAATCCCTCCACTTT CASSTDSYESLHF
TRBJ2-1 NA TRBD1 TRBV4-2 TGTGCCAGCAGCCACCCCCGGGACAGGGCCTACAATGAGCAGTTCTTC CASSHPRDRAYNEQFF
TRBJ1-6 NA TRBD1 TRBV19 TGTGCCAGTAGTATCAGGACAGGCGCCTATAATTCACCCCTCCACTTT CASSIRTGAYNSPLHF
TRBJ2-4 NA TRBD1 TRBV19 TGTGCCAGTAGTTGGGACAGAAAAAACATTCAGTACTTC CASSWDRKNIQYF
TRBJ1-5 NA NA TRBV19 TGTGCCAGTAGTATGGCTAGGAGCAATCAGCCCCAGCATTTT CASSMARSNQPQHF
TRBJ2-1 NA TRBD1 TRBV28 TGTGCCAGCAATCCCCCCCCGGGACAGAGACACAATGAGCAGTTCTTC CASNPPPGQRHNEQFF
TRBJ1-2 NA NA TRBV11-2 TGTGCCAGCAGCCAGGAGGGAAGCGGCTACACCTTC CASSQEGSGYTF
TRBJ1-1 NA TRBD1 TRBV18 TGTGCCAGCTCAGGACAGGGAACGAACACTGAAGCTTTCTTT CASSGQGTNTEAFF
TRBJ1-4 once NA TRBV5-1 TGCGCCAGCAGCTTGGCTGGACAGCCTAATGAAAAACTGTTTTTT CASSLAGQPNEKLFF
TRBJ1-4 NA NA TRBV12-5 TGTGCTAGTGGTCAAGGGGGTAATGAAAAACTGTTTTTT CASGQGGNEKLFF
TRBJ2-2 NA NA TRBV19 TGTGCCAGTAGTAGAGGAGTGGGGGCCACCGGGGAGCTGTTTTTT CASSRGVGATGELFF
TRBJ2-7 NA TRBD1 TRBV18 TGTGCCAGCTCAGACGGGACAGCATACGAGCAGTACTTC CASSDGTAYEQYF
TRBJ2-3 NA TRBD2 TRBV5-1 TGCGCCAGCAGCAAGGGACTAGCGGGCACAGATACGCAGTATTTT CASSKGLAGTDTQYF
TRBJ1-1 NA NA TRBV6-5 TGTGCCAGCAGTTGGGGGGTTGAAGCTTTCTTT CASSWGVEAFF
TRBJ2-3 NA NA TRBV5-1 TGCGCCAGCAGCTTGGGCCACTTGTCAGATACGCAGTATTTT CASSLGHLSDTQYF
TRBJ2-3 NA NA TRBV3-1/TRBV3-2 TGTGCCAGCAGCCCCGGGGGTCTAGATACGCAGTATTTT CASSPGGLDTQYF
TRBJ1-1 NA TRBD1 TRBV28 TGTGCCAGCAGTTTATGGGGCAGGGGGGACACTGAAGCTTTCTTT CASSLWGRGDTEAFF
TRBJ2-1 NA TRBD1 TRBV29-1 TGCAGCGTTGACCGGGGACAGGGCTACAATGAGCAGTTCTTC CSVDRGQGYNEQFF
TRBJ2-7 NA NA TRBV6-1 TGTGCCAGCAGTGAAGCCCCCTTCCTCGAGCAGTACTTC CASSEAPFLEQYF
TRBJ2-2 NA TRBD2 TRBV3-1/TRBV3-2 TGTGCCAGCAGCCAGGGACTAGAACCCGGGGAGCTGTTTTTT CASSQGLEPGELFF
TRBJ2-2 NA NA TRBV6-1 TGTGCCAGCAGTGCCGTCGGGGGACCGAACACCGGGGAGCTGTTTTTT CASSAVGGPNTGELFF
TRBJ2-2 NA TRBD2 TRBV7-9 TGTGCCAGCAGCCAAGGACTAGCGGGAGGGCCCGGGGAGCTGTTTTTT CASSQGLAGGPGELFF
TRBJ1-3 NA NA TRBV28 TGTGCCAGCAGTAATGCGGGATCTGGAAACACCATATATTTT CASSNAGSGNTIYF
TRBJ1-2 NA NA TRBV18 TGTGCCAGCTCACCACCGGAGGGGCTGGGATATGGCTACACCTTC CASSPPEGLGYGYTF
TRBJ1-6 NA NA TRBV9 TGTGCCAGCAGCGCCACAGGGTATTCACCCCTCCACTTT CASSATGYSPLHF
TRBJ1-3 once NA TRBV27 TGTGCCAGCCGCCCCAGGCTCTCTGGAAACACCATATATTTT CASRPRLSGNTIYF
TRBJ2-1 NA TRBD2 TRBV4-1 TGCGCCAGCAGCCGGACCGGGAGGTCCAATGAGCAGTTCTTC CASSRTGRSNEQFF
TRBJ2-7 NA TRBD1 TRBV7-6 TGTGCCAGCAGCTTAGTCCCGGACAGGGAATACGAGCAGTACTTC CASSLVPDREYEQYF
TRBJ1-2 NA TRBD1 TRBV9 TGTGCCAGCAGCGCGAGCAGGGGGGTGGGCTACACCTTC CASSASRGVGYTF
TRBJ2-5 NA NA TRBV19 TGTGCCAGTAGTAGAGAGACAGGGAGGATGGAGACCCAGTACTTC CASSRETGRMETQYF
TRBJ1-4 NA NA TRBV3-1/TRBV3-2 TGTGCCAGCAGCCATGGGCAATCTAATGAAAAACTGTTTTTT CASSHGQSNEKLFF
TRBJ1-5 NA TRBD1 TRBV18 TGTGCCAGCTCACCCCCGGGACAGGGTAACAGTCAGCCCCAGCATTTT CASSPPGQGNSQPQHF
TRBJ1-5 NA NA TRBV6-5 TGTGCCAGCAGTTACTCGAGAAATCAGCCCCAGCATTTT CASSYSRNQPQHF
TRBJ1-6 NA NA TRBV6-5 TGTGCCAGCAGCCTCAGGGGTGGGGATAATTCACCCCTCCACTTT CASSLRGGDNSPLHF
TRBJ2-3 NA TRBD2 TRBV5-4 TGTGCCAGCACCCCGGGAGGGGTCCCAGATACGCAGTATTTT CASTPGGVPDTQYF
TRBJ1-2 NA TRBD1 TRBV2 TGTGCCAGCGTTCTGACCGGGACAGGGGCCTATGGCTACACCTTC CASVLTGTGAYGYTF
TRBJ1-6 NA TRBD1 TRBV28 TGTGCCAGCAGTTGGGGGACAGCTACTGGGGTTTTT CASSWGTATGVF
TRBJ1-1 NA TRBD1 TRBV5-1 TGCGCCAGCAGCTTGACAGGGGACACTGAAGCTTTCTTT CASSLTGDTEAFF